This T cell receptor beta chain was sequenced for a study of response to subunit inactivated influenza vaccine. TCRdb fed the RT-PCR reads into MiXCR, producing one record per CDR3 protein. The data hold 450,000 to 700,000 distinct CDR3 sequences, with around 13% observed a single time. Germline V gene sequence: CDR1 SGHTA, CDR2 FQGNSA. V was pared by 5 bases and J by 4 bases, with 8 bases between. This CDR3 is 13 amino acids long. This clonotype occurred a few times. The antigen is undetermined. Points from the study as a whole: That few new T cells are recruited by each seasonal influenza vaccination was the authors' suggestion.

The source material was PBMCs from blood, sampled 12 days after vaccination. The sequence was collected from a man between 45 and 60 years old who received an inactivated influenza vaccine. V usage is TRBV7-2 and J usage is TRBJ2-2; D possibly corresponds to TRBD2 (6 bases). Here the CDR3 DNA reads TGTGCCAGCAGCGAACTAGCCACCGGGGAGCTGTTTTTT. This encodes CASSELATGELFF. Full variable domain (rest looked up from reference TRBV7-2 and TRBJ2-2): GAGVSQSPSNKVTEKGKDVELRCDPISGHTALYWYRQSLGQGLEFLIYFQGNSAPDKSGLPSDRFSAERTGGSVSTLTIQRTQQEDSAVYLCASSELATGELFFGEGSRLTVL.